This T cell receptor beta chain is from a study of control samples from healthy donors and cancer patients (dated by TCRdb to about 2020). To note about this clone: The specificity of this receptor is unknown. No clone much larger than this one lies a single base away; base qualities are absent.

Reading the germline V gene (reference sequence) gives CDR1 WNHNN and CDR2 SYGVQD. The trim is 3 bases for V and 1 base for J, with a gap of 12 bases between the germline ends. Taken from cysteine to phenylalanine, the CDR3 has 15 residues. Kept here is only the CDR3 DNA, which spans 45 bases and is read in frame from base 1. The library was obtained by the immunoSEQ multiplex PCR assay. The clones in this table, taken by TCRdb from immuneACCESS, are in-frame only. Not every clone is retained; where verified, under half of the shortfall comes from an unresolved V gene, and the cause of the rest is unknown. This sample has approximately 110,000 clones in its table, and 80% to 90% of those were observed once. The ten largest clones represent less than 15% of the sample.

This sequence uses TRBV10-1 and TRBJ1-1, with the D gene too uncertain to name. The clonotype was recovered from a woman aged 45-65 years in good health. Sequenced input: blood. CDR3 protein: CASSELRDENTEAFF. The nucleotide sequence is TGCGCCAGCAGTGAATTGAGGGATGAGAACACTGAAGCTTTCTTT.